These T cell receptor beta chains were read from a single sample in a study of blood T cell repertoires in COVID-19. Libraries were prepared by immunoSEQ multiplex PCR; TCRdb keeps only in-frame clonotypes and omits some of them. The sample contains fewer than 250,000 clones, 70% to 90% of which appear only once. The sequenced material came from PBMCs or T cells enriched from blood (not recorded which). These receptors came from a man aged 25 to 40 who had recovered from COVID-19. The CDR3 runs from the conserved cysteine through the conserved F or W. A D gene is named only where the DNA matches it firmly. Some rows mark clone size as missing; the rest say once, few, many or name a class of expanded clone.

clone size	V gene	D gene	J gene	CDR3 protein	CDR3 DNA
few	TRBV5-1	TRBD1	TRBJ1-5	CASSPGQRDQPQHF	TGCGCCAGCAGCCCGGGACAGCGTGATCAGCCCCAGCATTTT
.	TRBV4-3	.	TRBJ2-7	CASSQVPTGPYEQYF	TGCGCCAGCAGCCAAGTTCCGACAGGCCCCTACGAGCAGTACTTC
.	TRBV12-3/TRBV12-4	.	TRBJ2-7	CASSVTGYEQYF	TGTGCCAGCAGCGTCACAGGGTACGAGCAGTACTTC
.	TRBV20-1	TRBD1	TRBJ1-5	CSASGQARNQPQHF	TGCAGTGCTAGTGGACAGGCCCGCAATCAGCCCCAGCATTTT
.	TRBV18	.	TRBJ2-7	CASSPPGLSYEQYF	TGTGCCAGCTCACCACCGGGGCTTTCCTACGAGCAGTACTTC
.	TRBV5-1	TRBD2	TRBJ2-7	CASSLGAGGPYEQYF	TGCGCCAGCAGCTTGGGAGCGGGGGGGCCATACGAGCAGTACTTC
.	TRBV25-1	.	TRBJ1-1	CASRPRYSAEAFF	TGTGCCAGCAGACCTAGGTATTCGGCTGAAGCTTTCTTT
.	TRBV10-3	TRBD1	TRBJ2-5	CAGRQGTQETQYF	TGTGCTGGAAGACAGGGGACCCAAGAGACCCAGTACTTC
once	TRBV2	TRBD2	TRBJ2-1	CASSEERLAGGNEQFF	TGTGCCAGCAGTGAAGAGCGACTAGCGGGGGGCAATGAGCAGTTCTTC
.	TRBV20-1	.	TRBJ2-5	CSAPRRETQYF	TGCAGTGCTCCAAGGAGAGAGACCCAGTACTTC
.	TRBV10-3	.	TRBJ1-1	CAISESSEAFF	TGTGCCATCAGTGAGTCCTCTGAAGCTTTCTTT
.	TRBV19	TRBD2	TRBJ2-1	CASSIRLGAGAAYNEQFF	TGTGCCAGTAGTATACGTCTCGGAGCGGGGGCAGCCTACAATGAGCAGTTCTTC
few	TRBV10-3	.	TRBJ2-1	CAITTERSISGGEQFF	TGTGCCATCACAACCGAGCGTTCAATTTCCGGCGGTGAGCAGTTCTTC
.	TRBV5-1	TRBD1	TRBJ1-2	CASSSLIQGNYGYTF	TGCGCCAGCAGCTCGCTAATACAGGGGAACTATGGCTACACCTTC
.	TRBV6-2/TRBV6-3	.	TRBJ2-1	CASSYAGSRYNEQFF	TGTGCCAGCAGTTACGCGGGGAGCCGGTACAATGAGCAGTTCTTC
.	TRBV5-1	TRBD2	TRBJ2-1	CASSPGWTSYNEQFF	TGCGCCAGCAGCCCGGGGTGGACTAGCTACAATGAGCAGTTCTTC
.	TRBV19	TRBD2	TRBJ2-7	CASSITRSTSGTGEQYF	TGTGCCAGTAGTATAACCAGGAGCACTAGCGGGACGGGGGAGCAGTACTTC
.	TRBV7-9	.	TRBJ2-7	CASSAALGANSYEQYF	TGTGCCAGCAGCGCCGCTCTGGGCGCGAACTCCTACGAGCAGTACTTC
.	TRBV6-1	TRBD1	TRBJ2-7	CASSPGTAYEQYF	TGTGCCAGCAGCCCCGGGACAGCCTACGAGCAGTACTTC
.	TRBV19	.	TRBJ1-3	CASSEGTGMGNTIYF	TGTGCCAGTAGCGAGGGTACGGGAATGGGAAACACCATATATTTT
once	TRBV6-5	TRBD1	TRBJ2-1	CASIRDRGRGEQFF	TGTGCCAGCATTAGGGACAGGGGGCGAGGGGAGCAGTTCTTC